This T cell receptor (beta chain) was identified during a study of T cell repertoires in cytomegalovirus infection. Study as a whole: CMV epitopes, recently identified HLA-C-restricted and well-studied HLA-B-restricted, were used.

V lost 2 bases to trimming and J lost 4 bases, with 11 bases between them. The CDR3 totals 14 residues. Germline V CDR1 and CDR2: SGHVS, FQNEAQ. This clonotype was counted at least ten times. The antigen remains unidentified. One entry per CDR3 protein, called by TCRdb with MiXCR from the reads. The data hold about 920,000 distinct CDR3 sequences, with approximately 32% observed a single time. Study-level results: Clonotype analysis showed dominance of the ex vivo response by HLA-C-restricted CMV-specific TCR beta clonotypes.

The chain employs TRBV7-8 and TRBJ2-5; the D gene is possibly TRBD1 (7 bases). The sample here was cultured CD8+ T cells from PBMCs, taken from culture after CMV antigen stimulation. The TCR sequence derives from a human donor in good health (CMV status not recorded). Some clones in this sample may be carry-over from other donors' samples. CDR3 bases: TGTGCCAGCAGCTTAACGCAGGGGGGAGAGACCCAGTACTTC. Translated, it gives CASSLTQGGETQYF. Looking up the rest from reference TRBV7-8 and TRBJ2-5 gives the full variable domain: GAGVSQSPRYKVAKRGQDVALRCDPISGHVSLFWYQQALGQGPEFLTYFQNEAQLDKSGLPSDRFFAERPEGSVSTLKIQRTQQEDSAVYLCASSLTQGGETQYFGPGTRLLVL.